The rows below give T cell receptor beta chains drawn from one sample of a study of blood T cells in healthy people across ages. One entry per CDR3 protein, called by TCRdb with MiXCR from the 5' RACE reads. The sample consists of approximately 780,000 distinct CDR3 sequences, roughly 24% of them appearing once. In addition, the sample was reused for a study of T cells of mothers and their children.

The sample consisted of blood. Receptor source: a boy younger than 18 in good health. CDR3s include the opening cysteine and the closing phenylalanine or tryptophan. D genes are given only for firm matches. The size field is filled for only some rows; it gives once, few, many or a size class.

>TRBV10-3|15|-|-|TRBJ1-1
CAISLDSRVNTEAFF
TGTGCCATCAGTTTAGACAGCCGAGTGAACACTGAAGCTTTCTTT
>TRBV14|15|few|TRBD2|TRBJ2-1
CASSQGTSIGNEQFF
TGTGCCAGCAGCCAAGGGACTAGCATAGGCAATGAGCAGTTCTTC
>TRBV7-2|16|-|-|TRBJ1-1
CASSHSGGGLGTEAFF
TGTGCCAGCAGCCACAGCGGTGGGGGGTTGGGAACTGAAGCTTTCTTT
>TRBV7-2|15|few|-|TRBJ1-4
CASSLGYLRREKLFF
TGTGCCAGCAGCTTAGGCTATCTACGACGAGAAAAACTGTTTTTT
>TRBV20-1|13|-|-|TRBJ2-3
CSARSSVKDTQYF
TGCAGTGCCCGGTCGTCGGTCAAAGATACGCAGTATTTT
>TRBV3-1|12|once|-|TRBJ2-7
CASSHVTYEQYF
TGTGCCAGCAGCCACGTTACCTACGAGCAGTACTTC
>TRBV6-5|11|-|-|TRBJ2-4
CASKDANIQYF
TGTGCCAGTAAGGATGCGAACATTCAGTACTTC
>TRBV7-8|15|-|-|TRBJ2-7
CASSLGGGHSYEQYF
TGTGCCAGCAGCTTAGGGGGGGGCCACTCCTACGAGCAGTACTTC
>TRBV29-1|13|few|-|TRBJ1-6
CSAGGGPNSPLHF
TGCAGCGCCGGGGGGGGGCCGAATTCACCCCTCCACTTT
>TRBV7-6|15|-|TRBD2|TRBJ2-3
CASSFGGGQGDTQYF
TGTGCCAGCAGCTTTGGCGGGGGGCAGGGAGATACGCAGTATTTT
>TRBV20-1|13|-|TRBD2|TRBJ2-7
CSASSGTLGEQHF
TGCAGTGCCTCTAGCGGGACCCTGGGGGAGCAGCACTTC
>TRBV6-8|14|-|-|TRBJ1-5
CASSYSRENQPQHF
TGTGCCAGCAGTTACTCGCGGGAGAATCAGCCCCAGCATTTT
>TRBV19|12|few|-|TRBJ1-1
CASKDRYTEAFF
TGTGCCAGTAAGGACCGATACACTGAAGCTTTCTTT
>TRBV15|13|-|TRBD1|TRBJ1-2
CATSGYRGPGYTF
TGTGCCACCAGCGGCTACAGGGGGCCTGGCTACACCTTC
>TRBV7-9|16|-|-|TRBJ2-3
CASSLEMVGVTDTQYF
TGTGCCAGCAGCTTAGAAATGGTCGGGGTCACAGATACGCAGTATTTT
>TRBV7-9|17|few|-|TRBJ1-4
CASSLRGKRTNNEKLFF
TGTGCCAGCAGCTTGCGAGGGAAAAGGACAAATAATGAAAAACTGTTTTTT
>TRBV10-3|16|few|TRBD1|TRBJ1-1
CAIRSGQGLSNTEAFF
TGTGCCATCAGGTCAGGACAGGGCCTTTCGAACACTGAAGCTTTCTTT
>TRBV6-5|16|-|-|TRBJ1-4
CASSYDSWGLNEKLFF
TGTGCCAGCAGTTATGATTCTTGGGGGCTTAATGAAAAACTGTTTTTT
>TRBV28|14|-|-|TRBJ2-7
CASKFTSGHYEQYF
TGTGCCAGCAAATTCACCAGCGGCCACTACGAGCAGTACTTC
>TRBV29-1|14|-|-|TRBJ2-2
CSVTSGTNTGELFF
TGCAGCGTTACCTCCGGGACTAACACCGGGGAGCTGTTTTTT
>TRBV7-3|13|many|-|TRBJ2-5
CASSPRAQETQYF
TGTGCCAGCAGCCCCCGGGCCCAAGAGACCCAGTACTTC
>TRBV11-2|15|few|TRBD2|TRBJ2-1
CASSLESGLAHEQFF
TGTGCCAGCAGCTTGGAGAGTGGACTAGCCCATGAGCAGTTCTTC
>TRBV29-1|12|few|-|TRBJ2-7
CSACRTPYEQYF
TGCAGCGCGTGCCGGACTCCTTACGAGCAGTACTTC
>TRBV15|16|-|-|TRBJ1-4
CATSRDTTASNEKLFF
TGTGCCACCAGCAGAGATACAACCGCCTCTAATGAAAAACTGTTTTTT
>TRBV11-2|16|few|-|TRBJ1-1
CASSPLPFRRGPEAFF
TGTGCCAGCAGCCCACTCCCCTTTAGGAGGGGACCTGAAGCTTTCTTT
>TRBV10-3|11|few|-|TRBJ2-3
CAATNTDTQYF
TGTGCCGCCACCAATACAGATACGCAGTATTTT
>TRBV4-1|14|few|-|TRBJ2-3
CASSQDVEDDTQYF
TGCGCCAGCAGCCAAGATGTAGAAGACGATACGCAGTATTTT
>TRBV4-2|17|few|-|TRBJ1-3
CASSQVWMGKTGNTIYF
TGTGCCAGCAGCCAAGTTTGGATGGGGAAGACGGGAAACACCATATATTTT
>TRBV3-1|12|-|-|TRBJ1-2
CASSNSNYGYTF
TGTGCCAGCAGCAATTCTAACTATGGCTACACCTTC
>TRBV12-3/TRBV12-4|12|-|TRBD2|TRBJ2-5
CASSWDYETQYF
TGTGCCAGCAGCTGGGACTACGAGACCCAGTACTTC
>TRBV12-3/TRBV12-4|14|-|TRBD1|TRBJ1-2
CASRRQGQGYGYTF
TGTGCCAGCAGAAGACAGGGGCAGGGCTATGGCTACACCTTC
>TRBV6-6|13|many|TRBD2|TRBJ2-5
CASRRTSGETQYF
TGTGCCAGCAGGAGGACTAGCGGAGAGACCCAGTACTTC
>TRBV12-3/TRBV12-4|16|few|-|TRBJ1-5
CASGPGPAGSNQPQHF
TGTGCCAGCGGTCCCGGGCCGGCAGGTAGCAATCAGCCCCAGCATTTT
>TRBV20-1|14|many|-|TRBJ2-7
CSARNQGGTYEQYF
TGCAGTGCTAGGAACCAGGGGGGAACCTACGAGCAGTACTTC
>TRBV5-1|15|-|TRBD2|TRBJ2-5
CASRRISGGQETQYF
TGCGCCAGCAGGCGGATAAGCGGGGGCCAAGAGACCCAGTACTTC
>TRBV4-1|15|few|TRBD1|TRBJ1-4
CASSPRDSGLEKLFF
TGCGCCAGCAGCCCCCGGGACAGCGGCCTAGAAAAACTGTTTTTT
>TRBV27|15|-|TRBD2|TRBJ2-1
CASNPTSGAYNEQFF
TGTGCCAGCAATCCGACTAGCGGGGCTTACAATGAGCAGTTCTTC
>TRBV10-3|16|-|-|TRBJ2-3
CAISESGGQVTDTQYF
TGTGCCATCAGTGAGTCCGGGGGGCAGGTCACAGATACGCAGTATTTT
>TRBV15|13|few|-|TRBJ1-3
CATSRDPGNTIYF
TGTGCCACCAGCAGGGACCCCGGAAACACCATATATTTT
>TRBV20-1|10|-|TRBD1|TRBJ2-5
CSWDQGAQYF
TGCAGTTGGGACCAGGGGGCCCAGTACTTC
>TRBV20-1|14|-|TRBD1|TRBJ2-2
CSATNGQGTGELFF
TGCAGTGCTACAAACGGACAGGGGACCGGGGAGCTGTTTTTT